The 23 T cell receptor beta chains presented below share a single source sample, sequenced in a study of blood T cell repertoires in COVID-19. The table came from immunoSEQ multiplex PCR; TCRdb's copy has only in-frame clones and leaves some out. The sample comprises 200,000 to 250,000 clones, approximately 78% of which are singletons, and approximately 3.5% rests with the top ten. The sample comprised peripheral blood. The origin of the receptors is a woman aged 18-29 years with acute or convalescent COVID-19.

This chain uses TRBV2 with TRBJ1-4; D uncertain. The V end was cut by 5 bases, the J end by 4 bases, with 2 bases between. The CDR3 covers 11 residues. The germline CDR1 and CDR2 sequences are SNHLY and FYNNEI. The CDR3 region is CASSLNEKLFF. CDR3 bases: TGTGCCAGCAGTCTTAATGAAAAACTGTTTTTT.

The rearrangement links TRBV28 to TRBJ2-1; 9 nucleotides align to TRBD1. Germline V CDR1 and CDR2: MDHEN, SYDVKM. The CDR3 contains 14 residues. V lost 7 bases, J lost 4 bases, and 5 bases stayed unmatched. In DNA, the CDR3 is TGTGCCAGCAAACCGGGACAGGGATACAATGAGCAGTTCTTC. It codes for CASKPGQGYNEQFF.

The J gene is TRBJ1-2, the V gene TRBV19, with 7 bases lining up with TRBD1. Germline CDR1 is LNHDA and CDR2 is SQIVND (reference sequence). The junction had 8 bases not matched to a gene; V was cut back by 6 bases and J by 7 bases. The CDR3 has 13 amino acids. The CDR3 sequence is CASRPTGESGYTF. DNA for the CDR3: TGTGCCAGTAGACCCACAGGGGAGAGTGGCTACACCTTC. Supplemented by reference TRBV19 and TRBJ1-2, the full variable domain reads DGGITQSPKYLFRKEGQNVTLSCEQNLNHDAMYWYRQDPGQGLRLIYYSQIVNDFQKGDIAEGYSVSREKKESFPLTVTSAQKNPTAFYLCASRPTGESGYTFGSGTRLTVV.

The V call is TRBV19, the J call TRBJ2-3, with D possibly TRBD1 on 5 matching bases. The germline CDR1 and CDR2 sequences are LNHDA and SQIVND (reference sequence). This CDR3 region has 14 residues. The germline V and J ends were trimmed by 6 bases and 2 bases, with 12 bases remaining between them. In DNA, the CDR3 is TGTGCCAGTAGGGGCCAGGGTTACACAGATACGCAGTATTTT. It translates to CASRGQGYTDTQYF.

V usage is TRBV12-5 and J usage is TRBJ2-3; 11 bases fit TRBD1. Germline CDR1 is LGHNT and CDR2 is FRNRAP. This CDR3 has 21 residues. V lost 1 base to trimming and J lost 2 bases; unmatched junction nucleotides: 17. In DNA, the CDR3 is TGTGCTAGTGGTTTGGCGAGGGGGACAGGGGGTTCCCTCCACCCCACAGATACGCAGTATTTT. It specifies CASGLARGTGGSLHPTDTQYF.

The V call is TRBV5-4, the J call TRBJ1-5; a weak D match, TRBD1 (5 bases). CDR1 is SGHNT, CDR2 YYREEE, per germline (reference sequence). V lost 4 bases and J 3 bases, leaving 14 bases between the germline ends. There are 15 residues in the CDR3. The CDR3 coding sequence is TGTGCCAGCAGCAAGGCGGGGCAAACCAATCAGCCCCAGCATTTT. Amino acid sequence: CASSKAGQTNQPQHF.

The chain couples TRBV6-5 to TRBJ1-1, with D maybe TRBD1 (6 bases). This CDR3 region has 16 residues. Trimming pared 0 bases from V and 5 bases from J, leaving 16 bases between. Germline-derived CDR1 and CDR2 are MNHEY and SVGAGI. CDR3 protein: CASSYSLEKGVTEAFF. The CDR3 DNA is TGTGCCAGCAGTTACTCGTTAGAAAAGGGGGTTACTGAAGCTTTCTTT.

The chain is built from TRBV18 and TRBJ2-1; 9 bases map to TRBD1. With V trimmed by 5 bases and J by 7 bases, 6 bases remained unmatched. The CDR3 runs to 14 residues. Germline V gene data show CDR1 as KGHSH and CDR2 as LQKENI. This chain's CDR3 is CASSGTQGANEQFF. The CDR3 region has the DNA TGTGCCAGCTCAGGAACACAGGGGGCGAATGAGCAGTTCTTC. Together with reference TRBV18 and TRBJ2-1, the CDR3 gives the full variable domain: NAGVMQNPRHLVRRRGQEARLRCSPMKGHSHVYWYRQLPEEGLKFMVYLQKENIIDESGMPKERFSAEFPKEGPSILRIQQVVRGDSAAYFCASSGTQGANEQFFGPGTRLTVL.

This chain connects TRBV27 to TRBJ2-2, with 7 positions matching TRBD1. The CDR3 sequence is 15 residues long. Looked up from germline, CDR1 is MNHEY and CDR2 is SMNVEV (reference sequence). V dropped 6 bases and J dropped 2; count of bases not matched to a gene: 6. The DNA of the CDR3 is TGTGCCAGCAGGACTGGGACAGTCAACACCGGGGAGCTGTTTTTT. It translates to CASRTGTVNTGELFF.

Remarks on this clone: Other DNA sequences from this sample encode an identical CDR3 as well. J is TRBJ2-7 and V is TRBV19, with D possibly matching TRBD1 (6 bases). Looked up from germline, CDR1 is LNHDA and CDR2 is SQIVND (reference sequence). Trimming took off 0 bases at V and 4 bases at J, with 7 bases between the two ends. The CDR3 length is 13 residues. The CDR3 reads CASSIDRGYEQYF. The CDR3 DNA reads TGTGCCAGTAGTATAGACAGGGGTTACGAGCAGTACTTC.

The chain is built from TRBV5-8 and TRBJ2-7; 11 positions match TRBD2. In germline, CDR1 is SGHTS, CDR2 YDEGEE. With 2 bases clipped from V and 4 bases from J, the junction kept 5 bases outside the gene matches. The CDR3 consists of 15 residues. The CDR3 loop reads CASSLVASGRYEQYF. The CDR3 nucleotides are TGTGCCAGCAGCTTAGTGGCTAGCGGGAGGTACGAGCAGTACTTC.

Only one count was recorded for this clone. This chain connects TRBV4-3 to TRBJ2-7, with 7 bases fitting TRBD2. The junction had 3 bases not matched to a gene; V was cut back by 1 base and J by 3 bases. Germline V lookup: CDR1 LGHNA, CDR2 YSLEER. The CDR3 is 14 amino acids. CDR3 sequence: CASSQVTGGYEQYF. CDR3 coding DNA: TGCGCCAGCAGCCAAGTCACGGGGGGCTACGAGCAGTACTTC.

The V gene is TRBV9, the J gene TRBJ1-6, with 7 bases identical to TRBD1. With V trimmed by 4 bases and J by 6 bases, 4 bases remained unmatched. Germline values: CDR1 SGDLS, CDR2 YYNGEE. The CDR3 is made up of 14 amino acids. CDR3 loop: CASSTGTANSPLHF. In nucleotides, the CDR3 is TGTGCCAGCAGCACGGGGACAGCTAATTCACCCCTCCACTTT.

This chain joins TRBV19 and TRBJ1-6, with D possibly being TRBD1 (6 bases). With 6 bases removed from V and 3 bases from J, the gap between germline ends came to 21 bases. The CDR3 spans 18 residues. Germline assignment: CDR1 LNHDA and CDR2 SQIVND (reference sequence). In DNA, the CDR3 is TGTGCCAGTAGCCCTCGCTTGACAGGCCCCTTCTATAATTCACCCCTCCACTTT. Amino acids: CASSPRLTGPFYNSPLHF.

Only one count was recorded for this clone. This chain joins TRBV15 and TRBJ2-3; TRBD2 matches 10 bases. Germline CDR1 LNHNV, CDR2 YYDKDF (reference sequence). The V and J ends lost 3 bases and 6 bases, in that order; junction bases with no gene match: 15. The CDR3 spans 18 residues. CDR3 protein: CATSRKRTSGGPGDTQYF. The CDR3 DNA is TGTGCCACCAGCAGGAAAAGGACTAGCGGAGGACCGGGGGATACGCAGTATTTT.

The rearrangement links TRBV19 to TRBJ1-1; D may be TRBD1 (5 bases). This CDR3 spans 14 amino acids. The V end lost 6 bases, the J end lost 0 bases, and 11 bases lay between the germline ends. Germline CDR1 is LNHDA and CDR2 is SQIVND (reference sequence). CDR3 loop: CASSPRQLNTEAFF. The DNA of the CDR3 is TGTGCCAGTAGCCCAAGACAGTTGAACACTGAAGCTTTCTTT.

V usage is TRBV10-3 and J usage is TRBJ2-7, with 9 bases aligning to TRBD1. CDR3 size: 14 residues. Trimming took 4 bases from V and 7 from J; bases not matched to a gene: 8. CDR1 is ENHRY and CDR2 is SYGVKD in the germline V gene. The CDR3 coding sequence is TGTGCCATCAGTGGACAGGGGGGAAGAAGTGAGCAGTACTTC. Its translation: CAISGQGGRSEQYF.

This rearrangement joins TRBV6-5 to TRBJ1-1; D ambiguous. V was clipped by 6 bases and J by 5 bases, with 13 bases between them. CDR1 and CDR2 (germline): MNHEY, SVGAGI. The CDR3 contains 13 residues. The CDR3 here is CASRLEGYTEAFF. Here the CDR3 DNA reads TGTGCCAGCAGACTAGAGGGTTATACTGAAGCTTTCTTT.

In its sample, this clone was seen once. V gene TRBV19 combines with J gene TRBJ2-3; 8 positions agree with TRBD1. The length of the CDR3 is 14 residues. J lost 6 bases, V lost 1 base, and 3 bases had no gene match. Germline loops: CDR1 LNHDA, CDR2 SQIVND (reference sequence). The CDR3 DNA reads as TGTGCCAGTAGTATAGGGACAGGGTTGGATACGCAGTATTTT. It specifies CASSIGTGLDTQYF. The full variable domain, with the rest looked up from reference TRBV19 and TRBJ2-3, is DGGITQSPKYLFRKEGQNVTLSCEQNLNHDAMYWYRQDPGQGLRLIYYSQIVNDFQKGDIAEGYSVSREKKESFPLTVTSAQKNPTAFYLCASSIGTGLDTQYFGPGTRLTVL.

V is TRBV4-3 and J is TRBJ2-1, with a possible D match to TRBD1 (5 bases). Deletions cut 0 bases from V and 6 bases from J, with 15 bases between. The CDR3 covers 16 residues. Germline CDR1 LGHNA, CDR2 YSLEER. In DNA, the CDR3 is TGCGCCAGCAGCCAAGAGGGGCAACATTGGGGCAATGAGCAGTTCTTC. Its translation is CASSQEGQHWGNEQFF.

The chain combines TRBV6-5 with TRBJ1-2, with D possibly TRBD1 on 6 matching bases. V was shortened by 10 bases and J by 2 bases, with 11 bases between the two germline ends. The germline gives CDR1 MNHEY, CDR2 SVGAGI. CDR3 size: 12 residues. The CDR3 DNA is TGTGCCACCCTGGACAGAAACTATGGCTACACCTTC. Its protein is CATLDRNYGYTF.

The chain combines TRBV6-5 with TRBJ1-2; the match to TRBD1 covers 7 bases. Trimming at V came to 3 bases and at J to 5 bases, leaving 9 bases not matched to a gene. The germline V gene encodes CDR1 MNHEY and CDR2 SVGAGI. The CDR3 length is 15 residues. CDR3 sequence: CASSYSAGGRYGYTF. As DNA, the CDR3 is TGTGCCAGCAGTTATAGCGCAGGGGGGAGGTATGGCTACACCTTC.

The chain's CDR3 is CASSNGGGSPLHF. CDR3 in DNA: TGTGCCAGCAGCAACGGGGGGGGGTCACCCCTCCACTTT. The chain employs TRBV21-1 and TRBJ1-6. TRBV21-1 is flagged as a pseudogene. CDR3 length: 13 amino acids.